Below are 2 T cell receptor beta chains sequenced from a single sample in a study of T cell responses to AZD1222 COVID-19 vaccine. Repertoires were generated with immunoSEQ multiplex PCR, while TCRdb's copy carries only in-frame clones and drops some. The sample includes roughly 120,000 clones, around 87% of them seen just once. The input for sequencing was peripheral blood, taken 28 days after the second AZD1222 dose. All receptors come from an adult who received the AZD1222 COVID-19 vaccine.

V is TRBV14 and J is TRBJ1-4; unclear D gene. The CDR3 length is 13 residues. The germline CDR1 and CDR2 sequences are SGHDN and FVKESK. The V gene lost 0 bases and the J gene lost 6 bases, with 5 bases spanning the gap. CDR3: CASSQDGHEKLFF. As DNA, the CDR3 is TGTGCCAGCAGCCAAGACGGGCATGAAAAACTGTTTTTT.

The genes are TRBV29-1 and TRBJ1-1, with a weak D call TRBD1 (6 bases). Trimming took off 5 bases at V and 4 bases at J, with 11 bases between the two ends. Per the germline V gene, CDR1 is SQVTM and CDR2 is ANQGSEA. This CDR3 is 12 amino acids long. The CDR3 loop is CSVQRGGTEAFF. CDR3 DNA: TGCAGCGTTCAACGAGGGGGCACTGAAGCTTTCTTT.